The present T cell receptor (beta chain) was sequenced within a study of T cells after yellow fever vaccination. Trimming cost V 5 bases and J 4 bases; bases outside gene matches: 6. CDR3 size: 14 residues. Germline values: CDR1 DFQATT, CDR2 SNEGSKA (reference sequence). For TCR, cDNA came from 5'RACE template switching, which added a universal primer site and UMIs. MiXCR, run by TCRdb on the 5' RACE reads, gives a single entry per CDR3 protein. The sample consists of hundreds of thousands of distinct CDR3 sequences, approximately 4% of them appearing once. The study, taken as a whole, reports: Clones from primary vaccination mostly reappeared after the booster (around 97% CD4, approximately 91% CD8). The CD4 and CD8 compartments had a small share of their clonotypes in common. Researchers cautioned that FACS-sorted repertoires could harbor abundant clonotypes contaminating from the bulk population.

There are a few counts of this clonotype. Its cognate antigen is unknown. The source is a man between 18 and 29 years old who received the YFV17D yellow fever vaccine. Sample: PBMCs, taken 5 days after the yellow fever booster vaccination. The chain recombines TRBV20-1 with TRBJ2-1; 9 nucleotides match TRBD2. As DNA, the CDR3 is TGCAGTGCTCCGACTAGCGGCTATTACAATGAGCAGTTCTTC. It codes for CSAPTSGYYNEQFF.